This entry lists 24 T cell receptor beta chains sequenced from one sample in a study of blood T cells in healthy people across ages. PCR was performed a second time for about 7 to 11 cycles using a sample-barcoded 5' primer and a J-beta primer mix. TCRdb reprocessed the 5' RACE reads with MiXCR, giving one entry per CDR3 protein. This sample yields under 1,000,000 distinct CDR3 sequences, of which about half are seen a single time; 15% to 20% belongs to the top ten. The specimen sequenced was blood. The receptors were gathered from a man older than 75 in good health.

V gene TRBV7-9 combines with J gene TRBJ2-1; 13 nucleotides agree with TRBD2. Germline assignment: CDR1 SEHNR and CDR2 FQNEAQ (reference sequence). V was pared by 4 bases and J by 2 bases, with 8 bases of the junction left unmatched. There are 18 residues in the CDR3. DNA for the CDR3: TGTGCCAGCAGCTCTACTAGCGGGAGGGCCATGACCTACAATGAGCAGTTCTTC. Encoded protein: CASSSTSGRAMTYNEQFF.

The V call is TRBV9, the J call TRBJ2-7; 11 nucleotides match TRBD1. With V trimmed by 0 bases and J by 3 bases, 5 bases remained unmatched. Germline V gene sequence: CDR1 SGDLS, CDR2 YYNGEE. CDR3 length: 16 residues. The CDR3 here is CASSVGIGTGGYEQYF. The CDR3 DNA follows: TGTGCCAGCAGCGTAGGTATCGGGACAGGGGGCTACGAGCAGTACTTC.

The chain carries TRBV4-2 and TRBJ1-5; 7 bases are shared with TRBD1. V trimming: 0 bases; J trimming: 3 bases; junction bases outside the gene matches: 5. The CDR3 has 16 residues. Germline lookup yields CDR1 LGHNA and CDR2 YNFKEQ. CDR3 amino acids: CASSQDATGINQPQHF. The CDR3 DNA follows: TGTGCCAGCAGCCAAGACGCGACAGGGATCAATCAGCCCCAGCATTTT.

The chain couples TRBV7-8 to TRBJ2-5, with D unclear. The better agreement between TRBJ2-1 and the DNA end casts doubt on the J call. The CDR3 runs to 14 residues. The germline V gene has CDR1 SGHVS and CDR2 FQNEAQ. CDR3 sequence: CASSYSGKQETQFF. CDR3 nucleotide sequence: TGTGCCAGCAGCTATTCCGGAAAACAAGAGACCCAGTTCTTC.

V and J are TRBV5-6 and TRBJ2-3; 7 bases align to TRBD2. Trimming at V came to 3 bases and at J to 5 bases, leaving 6 bases not matched to a gene. This CDR3 has 14 amino acids. Germline CDR1 is SGHDT and CDR2 is YYEEEE. CDR3 coding DNA: TGTGCCAGCAGCTCCGACGGCGGGGGAGATACGCAGTATTTT. This gives the protein CASSSDGGGDTQYF.

V gene TRBV7-2 combines with J gene TRBJ1-1; no clear D gene. Per the germline V gene, CDR1 is SGHTA and CDR2 is FQGNSA. Trimming shortened V by 10 bases and J by 3 bases, and 18 bases separated the two germline ends. The CDR3 contains 14 residues. This CDR3 reads CATSRSVRDTEAFF. Written as DNA, the CDR3 is TGTGCCACCTCTCGAAGCGTCCGAGACACTGAAGCTTTCTTT. Complete variable domain (other parts from reference TRBV7-2 and TRBJ1-1): GAGVSQSPSNKVTEKGKDVELRCDPISGHTALYWYRQSLGQGLEFLIYFQGNSAPDKSGLPSDRFSAERTGGSVSTLTIQRTQQEDSAVYLCATSRSVRDTEAFFGQGTRLTVV.

Here the CDR3 reads CASRLTTSYEQFF. CDR3 nucleotide sequence: TGTGCCAGCAGGCTAACCACCTCCTACGAGCAGTTCTTC. The rearrangement links TRBV12-3 or TRBV12-4 to TRBJ2-1; D gene unclear. The CDR3 is 13 residues long. V was pared by 6 bases and J by 10 bases, with 16 bases between.

This clonotype was seen once. An end of the junction differs from the germline gene, which may be a read error. This rearrangement joins TRBV2 to TRBJ2-3; D is undetermined. Germline V gene data show CDR1 as SNHLY and CDR2 as FYNNEI. The CDR3 is 12 residues long. CDR3 DNA: TGTGCCAGCAGCGCGACCTCAGATACGCGGTATTTT. Its protein is CASSATSDTRYF.

This chain connects TRBV5-1 to TRBJ2-2, with TRBD1 matching over 9 bases. Germline V CDR1 and CDR2: SGHRS, YFSETQ. This CDR3 spans 15 amino acids. Trimming at V came to 4 bases and at J to 5 bases, leaving 6 bases not matched to a gene. For the CDR3, the DNA is TGCGCCAGCAGCGCAGGGGACAGGGTAACCGGGGAGCTGTTTTTT. Protein sequence: CASSAGDRVTGELFF.

V is TRBV6-5 and J is TRBJ2-7; 11 bases map to TRBD2. CDR3 size: 15 residues. After removal of 2 bases from V and 3 bases from J, the junction contained 3 bases not matched to a gene. Germline CDR1 and CDR2: MNHEY and SVGAGI. CDR3 DNA: TGTGCCAGCAGTTACAGTCTAGCGGGAGGCTACGAGCAGTACTTC. Residues: CASSYSLAGGYEQYF.

This chain uses TRBV28 with TRBJ2-7, with 8 positions matching TRBD2. The J call may be wrong; the DNA end is better matched by TRBJ2-5. This CDR3 contains 15 residues. Per germline, CDR1 MDHEN and CDR2 SYDVKM. CDR3 loop: CASSKLAGAGETQYF. Written as DNA, the CDR3 is TGTGCCAGCAGTAAGCTAGCGGGCGCGGGGGAGACCCAGTACTTC.

This clonotype was detected only a few times. The V call is TRBV4-3, the J call TRBJ2-5; D call uncertain. Trimming cost V 2 bases and J 1 base, with 5 bases left between them. CDR1 LGHNA and CDR2 YSLEER come from the germline V gene. This CDR3 is built from 13 residues. The CDR3: CASSQNSQETQYF. CDR3 DNA sequence: TGCGCCAGCAGCCAAAACAGCCAAGAGACCCAGTACTTC.

This clonotype was observed a handful of times. The chain combines TRBV2 with TRBJ1-4; 7 bases fit TRBD1. Germline V lookup: CDR1 SNHLY, CDR2 FYNNEI. This CDR3 contains 14 residues. J was trimmed by 5 bases and V by 4 bases; bases with no gene match: 4. This chain's CDR3 is CASSVGTVNEKLFF. The CDR3 nucleotides read TGTGCCAGCAGTGTAGGGACAGTCAATGAAAAACTGTTTTTT.

This chain joins TRBV28 and TRBJ2-5; TRBD1 matches at 8 bases. V lost 1 base and J lost 5; bases outside the gene matches: 9. Per the germline V gene, CDR1 is MDHEN and CDR2 is SYDVKM. CDR3 length equals 16 residues. The chain's CDR3 is CASSLLSQGARETQYF. CDR3 DNA sequence: TGTGCCAGCAGTTTATTAAGCCAGGGGGCGCGGGAGACCCAGTACTTC. Full variable domain (rest looked up from reference TRBV28 and TRBJ2-5): DVKVTQSSRYLVKRTGEKVFLECVQDMDHENMFWYRQDPGLGLRLIYFSYDVKMKEKGDIPEGYSVSREKKERFSLILESASTNQTSMYLCASSLLSQGARETQYFGPGTRLLVL.

This clonotype has a single count. The V and J genes are TRBV27 and TRBJ2-6; D possibly uses TRBD1 or TRBD2 (5 bases each). The V gene lost 6 bases and the J gene lost 3 bases, with 15 bases spanning the gap. From germline, CDR1 is MNHEY and CDR2 SMNVEV (reference sequence). The CDR3 has 16 residues. The DNA for the CDR3 is TGTGCCAGCAGCGGACCACGGGGCAGTGGGGCCAACGTCCTGACTTTC. It encodes CASSGPRGSGANVLTF. Drawing the rest from reference TRBV27 and TRBJ2-6, the complete variable domain is EAQVTQNPRYLITVTGKKLTVTCSQNMNHEYMSWYRQDPGLGLRQIYYSMNVEVTDKGDVPEGYKVSRKEKRNFPLILESPSPNQTSLYFCASSGPRGSGANVLTFGAGSRLTVL.

This clonotype was observed at least ten times. The chain has TRBV10-2 and TRBJ2-7; D may be TRBD2 (5 bases). This CDR3 has 15 amino acids. Trimming removed 0 bases from V and 0 bases from J, with 9 bases in between. CDR1 is WSHSY, CDR2 SAAADI, per germline. The CDR3 is CASSESQRISYEQYF. CDR3 coding DNA: TGCGCCAGCAGTGAGTCACAGCGGATCTCCTACGAGCAGTACTTC.

The V and J genes are TRBV27 and TRBJ2-4; a possible D gene is TRBD2 (5 bases). CDR3 length equals 14 residues. Between the trimmed V and J ends, which lost 8 bases and 13 bases, there was a span of 24 bases. From germline, CDR1 is MNHEY and CDR2 SMNVEV (reference sequence). CDR3 sequence reads: CASRLDGFLGEQYF. CDR3 DNA sequence: TGTGCCAGCCGGTTGGACGGCTTTCTTGGGGAGCAGTACTTC.

The chain combines TRBV2 with TRBJ1-2, with a weak D call TRBD1 (5 bases). This CDR3 is 14 amino acids long. Germline CDR1 SNHLY, CDR2 FYNNEI. Trimming removed 6 bases from V and 7 bases from J, with 18 bases in between. The CDR3 sequence is CASSRDGTWGGYTF. DNA of the CDR3: TGTGCCAGCAGCCGGGACGGAACATGGGGTGGCTACACCTTC.

With respect to this clonotype: Its ends do not fully match the called genes, so a read error is possible. V is TRBV7-3 and J is TRBJ2-5, with no clear D. Germline V lookup: CDR1 SGHTA, CDR2 FQGTGA. The CDR3 covers 13 residues. The CDR3 here is CANSLRSMETQYF. The DNA of the CDR3 is TGTGCCAACAGCCTTAGATCTATGGAGACCCAGTACTTC.

This clonotype was observed a handful of times. The V and J genes are TRBV20-1 and TRBJ1-5; 8 bases are a match to TRBD1. This CDR3 has 14 residues. Germline-derived CDR1 and CDR2 are DFQATT and SNEGSKA (reference sequence). V trimming: 2 bases; J trimming: 6 bases; junction bases outside the gene matches: 6. This chain's CDR3 is CSARSGQGGQPQHF. The CDR3 nucleotides are TGCAGTGCTAGATCCGGACAGGGAGGTCAGCCCCAGCATTTT.

This clonotype was counted a single time. The chain couples TRBV6-4 to TRBJ1-6; D not certain. Trimming removed 2 bases from V and 10 bases from J, with 9 bases in between. The CDR3 loop spans 13 amino acids. Germline V CDR1 and CDR2: MRHNA, SNTAGT. The CDR3 DNA reads as TGTGCCAGCAGTGACGAGTACGGGTCACCCCTCCACTTT. It yields the protein CASSDEYGSPLHF.

V usage is TRBV7-3 and J usage is TRBJ2-1, with 11 bases lining up with TRBD2. V was pared by 0 bases and J by 8 bases, with 6 bases of the junction left unmatched. This CDR3 comprises 16 residues. The V gene's germline CDR1 is SGHTA and CDR2 FQGTGA. CDR3 sequence: CASSLTPTSGSDEQFF. CDR3 DNA sequence: TGTGCCAGCAGCTTAACACCTACTAGCGGGAGCGATGAGCAGTTCTTC.

V usage is TRBV25-1 and J usage is TRBJ2-7; TRBD1 matches 10 bases. In germline, CDR1 is MGHDK, CDR2 SYGVNS. V shed 8 bases and J 2 bases; nucleotides not matched to a gene: 3. The CDR3 is 13 amino acids. CDR3 region: CASRQGAPYEQYF. CDR3 nucleotides: TGTGCCAGCCGACAGGGGGCCCCCTACGAGCAGTACTTC.

This chain connects TRBV27 to TRBJ2-4; weak D call: TRBD1 (6 bases). The CDR3 runs to 14 residues. Trimming cost V 8 bases and J 0 bases, with 11 bases left between them. From germline, CDR1 is MNHEY and CDR2 SMNVEV (reference sequence). CDR3 nucleotide sequence: TGTGCCAGCGGTCTACAGGGAGCCAAAAACATTCAGTACTTC. Amino acid sequence: CASGLQGAKNIQYF.